The sequence of this T cell receptor (beta chain) was determined in a study of blood T cell repertoires in COVID-19. Background on the study: Nucleic acid was either cDNA or gDNA, and it came from T cells, B-cell-depleted T cells, or PBMCs.

Per the germline V gene, CDR1 is LGHNA and CDR2 is YSLEER. V gave up 11 bases and J gave up 9 bases; unmatched junction bases: 22. The CDR3 is 17 amino acids. This clone showed up just once. TCRdb's copy holds only in-frame clones and misses some; the assay was immunoSEQ multiplex PCR. Found here are approximately 54,000 clones, roughly nine tenths of them singletons; the top ten hold just under 8.5%. This TCR was recovered from a woman aged 40 to 55 with active COVID-19. Sample: peripheral blood. The chain combines TRBV4-3 with TRBJ2-6; 7 bases fit TRBD1. DNA of the CDR3: TGCGCCTCTTCCAGGGGCAGGGACAGTCAGGTGGTCAACGTCCTGACTTTC. Protein product: CASSRGRDSQVVNVLTF.